This T cell receptor (beta chain) was recorded in a study of T-cell memory formation after mild COVID-19 (dated by TCRdb to the early 2020s). About the full investigation: TCR sequence clusters from the two donors were largely donor specific. In two donors, T-cell clones that expanded and contracted after mild COVID-19 were followed by sequencing TCRalpha and TCRbeta repertoires longitudinally. The cohort was made up of two young adult volunteers, one female and one male, who were previously healthy. Paper-wide results and their limitations: SARS-CoV-2 specificity was not confirmed for the second-wave clones peaking on day 37. Contracting CD4+ clones were found mainly in CM and EM memory subsets, while CD8+ clones were enriched in EMRA. The study included only two mild cases, and larger cohorts that include severe cases with pre-infection samples were judged to be necessary. Some responding clones were detected in pre-infection memory, suggesting pre-existing cross-reactive memory T cells joined the SARS-CoV-2 response. Balanced CD4/CD8 phenotypes were observed for clones contracting from day 15 to 85, whereas a bias towards CD4+ was observed for a second wave of clones expanding from day 15 to 37.

TCRdb shows the sequencer as Illumina NovaSeq 6000. cDNA libraries for TCRalpha and TCRbeta were prepared by 5'RACE using constant-segment primers, with sample barcodes and unique molecular identifiers added. RNA was extracted from every sample with Trizol reagent. Library amplification was performed in two PCR steps, and a second sample barcode and Illumina TruSeq adapters were introduced in the second step. Libraries were sequenced on an Illumina NovaSeq with 2 x 150 bp paired-end reads. As for the authors' bioinformatics: The reads were demultiplexed and collapsed into UMI-guided consensus sequences using migec v1.2.7. Using mixcr v2.1.11, UMI consensuses were aligned to TRA and TRB V and J templates and then assembled into clonotypes. Expanded or contracted clonotypes were those called significant by both edgeR and NoisET, with noise models trained on biological replicates. For edgeR calls, a false discovery rate-adjusted p below 0.01 and a log2 fold-change threshold of 1 were applied. PCA with hierarchical clustering of max-normalized trajectories of the 1000 most abundant clonotypes was used as exploratory dynamics analysis. The CD4 or CD8 phenotype of responding clones was assigned using the separately sequenced CD4+ and CD8+ repertoires. TCRdb trimmed public reads at Q25 via fastp, called clones via MiXCR and kept in-frame beta chains. Rows are unified per CDR3 protein, each entry keeping the most common DNA and genes. The authors' filters were not applied to this entry. This sample holds 240,000 or so distinct CDR3 sequences; more than 8% were observed only once. The ten most abundant clones make up around a fifth of the sample.

Ficoll-Paque density gradient centrifugation was used to isolate PBMCs. This clonotype was counted only a few times. The target of this receptor is not known. No base qualities exist here, and no much larger clone lies one base off it. Trimmed from V: 3 bases; trimmed from J: 4 bases; junction bases lacking a gene match: 4. The CDR3 numbers 14 residues from cysteine through phenylalanine. Only the CDR3 portion is preserved as DNA: 42 bases, with reading frame beginning at the first base. Via the germline V gene (reference sequence), CDR1 is DFQATT and CDR2 SNEGSKA. The V and J genes are TRBV20-1 and TRBJ2-2, with 8 bases in between that match TRBD1. The source is a man between 18 and 35 years old who had mild COVID-19 (a few samples of this study predate the infection). The sample titles of this study are shuffled in the database, so cell type and time point are left out; the donor was told from shared clones. The specimen sequenced was PBMCs or a T cell subset sorted from them (not recorded which). The DNA sequence is given as TGCAGTGCTAGCCCCAGGGGGCCCACCGGGGAGCTGTTTTTT. Its translation reads: CSASPRGPTGELFF.